This TCR beta chain appears in the sequencing data of a study of a mutant IDH1 vaccine in newly diagnosed glioma. Study-wide results and limits: Any relationship between pseudoprogression and changes in top peripheral T cell clonotypes seemed absent.

As to this clone: Antigen: not known.

The length of the CDR3 is 15 residues. Germline V lookup: CDR1 SEHNR, CDR2 FQNEAQ (reference sequence). The V and J ends lost 1 base and 3 bases, in that order; junction bases with no gene match: 3. The table came from immunoSEQ multiplex PCR; TCRdb's copy has only in-frame clones and leaves some out. The sample has around 26,000 clones, 93% seen once; the top ten hold about 1.2%. Time point noted: baseline, week 1 (first vaccination visit). Treatment meaning: pre-vaccination baseline after standard-of-care therapy. Sequences were derived from PBMCs, sampled from a glioma patient treated with radiotherapy, temozolomide or both. This TCR was sampled from a man aged 40-49 years with glioma. The chain links TRBV7-9 to TRBJ2-1, with TRBD2 identical over 7 bases. The CDR3 region is CASSLGGRDYNEQFF. DNA of the CDR3: TGTGCCAGCAGCTTAGGCGGGAGAGACTACAATGAGCAGTTCTTC.